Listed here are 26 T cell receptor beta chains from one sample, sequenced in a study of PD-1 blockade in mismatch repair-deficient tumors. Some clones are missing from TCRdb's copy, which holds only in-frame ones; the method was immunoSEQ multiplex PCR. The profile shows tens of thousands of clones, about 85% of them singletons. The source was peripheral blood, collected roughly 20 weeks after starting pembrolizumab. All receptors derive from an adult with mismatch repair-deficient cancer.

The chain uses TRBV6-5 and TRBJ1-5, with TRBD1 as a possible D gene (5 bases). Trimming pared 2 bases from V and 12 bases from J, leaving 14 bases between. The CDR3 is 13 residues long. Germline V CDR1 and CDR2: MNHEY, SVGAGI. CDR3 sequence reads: CASSYGTSRLQHF. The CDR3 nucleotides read TGTGCCAGCAGTTACGGGACTTCACGCCTCCAGCATTTT.

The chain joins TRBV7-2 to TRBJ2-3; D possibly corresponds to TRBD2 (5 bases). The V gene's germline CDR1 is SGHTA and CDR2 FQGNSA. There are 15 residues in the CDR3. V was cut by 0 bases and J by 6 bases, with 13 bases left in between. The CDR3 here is CASSLAPGKVDTQYF. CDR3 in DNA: TGTGCCAGCAGCTTAGCGCCGGGAAAGGTGGATACGCAGTATTTT. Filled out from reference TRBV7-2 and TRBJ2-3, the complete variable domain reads GAGVSQSPSNKVTEKGKDVELRCDPISGHTALYWYRQSLGQGLEFLIYFQGNSAPDKSGLPSDRFSAERTGGSVSTLTIQRTQQEDSAVYLCASSLAPGKVDTQYFGPGTRLTVL.

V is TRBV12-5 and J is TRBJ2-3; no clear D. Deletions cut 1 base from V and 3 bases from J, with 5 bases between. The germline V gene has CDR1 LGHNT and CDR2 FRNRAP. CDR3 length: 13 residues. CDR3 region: CASGLEPTDTQYF. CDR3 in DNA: TGTGCTAGTGGTTTGGAACCTACAGATACGCAGTATTTT.

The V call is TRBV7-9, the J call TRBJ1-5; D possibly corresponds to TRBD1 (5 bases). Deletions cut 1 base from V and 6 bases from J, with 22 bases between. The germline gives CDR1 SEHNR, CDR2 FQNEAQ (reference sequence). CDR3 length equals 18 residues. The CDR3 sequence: CASSLVSQGTPPGQPQHF. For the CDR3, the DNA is TGTGCCAGCAGCTTAGTGTCGCAGGGAACCCCCCCAGGTCAGCCCCAGCATTTT.

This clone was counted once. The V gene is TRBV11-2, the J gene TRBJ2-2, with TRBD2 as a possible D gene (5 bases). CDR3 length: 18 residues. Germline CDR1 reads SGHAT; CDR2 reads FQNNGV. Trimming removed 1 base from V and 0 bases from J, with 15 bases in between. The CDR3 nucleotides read TGTGCCAGCAGCTTAGTGCCAGATTGGGGAGCGAACACCGGGGAGCTGTTTTTT. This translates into CASSLVPDWGANTGELFF.

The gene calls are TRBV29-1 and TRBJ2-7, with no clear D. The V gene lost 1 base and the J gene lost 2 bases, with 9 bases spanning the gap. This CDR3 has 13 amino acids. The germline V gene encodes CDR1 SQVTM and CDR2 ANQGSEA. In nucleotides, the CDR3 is TGCAGCGTTGAAGTAGGCAGAACCTACGAGCAGTACTTC. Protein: CSVEVGRTYEQYF.

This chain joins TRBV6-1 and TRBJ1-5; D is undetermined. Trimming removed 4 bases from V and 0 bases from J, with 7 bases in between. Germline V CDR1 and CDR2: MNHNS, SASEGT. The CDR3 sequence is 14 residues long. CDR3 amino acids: CASSAGSSNQPQHF. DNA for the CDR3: TGTGCCAGCAGTGCTGGCAGTAGCAATCAGCCCCAGCATTTT.

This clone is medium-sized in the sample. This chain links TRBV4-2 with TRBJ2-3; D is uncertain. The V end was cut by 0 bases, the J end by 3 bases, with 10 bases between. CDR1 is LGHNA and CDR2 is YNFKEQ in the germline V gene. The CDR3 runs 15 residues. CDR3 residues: CASSQELLETDTQYF. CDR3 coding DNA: TGTGCCAGCAGCCAAGAGCTCCTAGAAACAGATACGCAGTATTTT.

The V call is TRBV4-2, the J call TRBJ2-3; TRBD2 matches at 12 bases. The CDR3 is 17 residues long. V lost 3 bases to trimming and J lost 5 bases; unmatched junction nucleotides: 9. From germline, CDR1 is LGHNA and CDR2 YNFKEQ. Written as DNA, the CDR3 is TGTGCCAGCAGCCAGTTCCTAGCGGGAGGGCCTGAAGATACGCAGTATTTT. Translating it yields CASSQFLAGGPEDTQYF.

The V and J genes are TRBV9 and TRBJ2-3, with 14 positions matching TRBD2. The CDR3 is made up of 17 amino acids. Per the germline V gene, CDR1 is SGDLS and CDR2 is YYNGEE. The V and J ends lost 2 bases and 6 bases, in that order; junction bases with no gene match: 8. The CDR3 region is CASSVGGTSGSRDTQYF. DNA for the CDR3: TGTGCCAGCAGCGTCGGGGGGACTAGCGGGAGTAGGGATACGCAGTATTTT.

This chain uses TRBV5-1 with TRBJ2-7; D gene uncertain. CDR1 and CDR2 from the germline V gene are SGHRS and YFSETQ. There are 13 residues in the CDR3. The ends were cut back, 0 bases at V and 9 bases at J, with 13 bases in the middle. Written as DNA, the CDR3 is TGCGCCAGCAGCTTGGCGGAGTCTAATTCGCAGTACTTC. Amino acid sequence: CASSLAESNSQYF.

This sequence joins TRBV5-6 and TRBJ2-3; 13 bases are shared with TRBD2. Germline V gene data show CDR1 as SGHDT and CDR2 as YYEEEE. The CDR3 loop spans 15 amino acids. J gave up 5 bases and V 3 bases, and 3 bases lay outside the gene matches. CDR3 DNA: TGTGCCAGCAGCTATGGACTAGCGGGAGTAGATACGCAGTATTTT. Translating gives CASSYGLAGVDTQYF.

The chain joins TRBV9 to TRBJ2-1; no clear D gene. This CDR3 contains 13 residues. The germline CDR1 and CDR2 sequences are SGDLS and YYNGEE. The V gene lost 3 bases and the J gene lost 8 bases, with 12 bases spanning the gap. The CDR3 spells CASSERNKDEQFF. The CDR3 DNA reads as TGTGCCAGCAGCGAAAGGAATAAGGATGAGCAGTTCTTC.

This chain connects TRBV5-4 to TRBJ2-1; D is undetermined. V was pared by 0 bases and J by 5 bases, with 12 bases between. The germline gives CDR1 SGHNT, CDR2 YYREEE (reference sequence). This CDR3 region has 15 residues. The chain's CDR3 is CASSLDLGGHNEQFF. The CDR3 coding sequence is TGTGCCAGCAGCTTGGACTTAGGCGGACACAATGAGCAGTTCTTC.

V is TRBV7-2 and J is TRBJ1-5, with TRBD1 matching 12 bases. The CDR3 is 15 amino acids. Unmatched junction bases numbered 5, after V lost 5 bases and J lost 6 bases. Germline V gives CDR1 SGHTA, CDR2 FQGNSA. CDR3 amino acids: CASSDRDRGLQPQHF. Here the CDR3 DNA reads TGTGCCAGCAGCGACCGGGACAGGGGGCTTCAGCCCCAGCATTTT.

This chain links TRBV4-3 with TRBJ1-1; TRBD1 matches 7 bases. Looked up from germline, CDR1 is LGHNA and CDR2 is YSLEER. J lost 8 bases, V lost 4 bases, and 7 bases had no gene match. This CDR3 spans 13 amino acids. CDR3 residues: CASSPLRDSEAFF. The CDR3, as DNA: TGCGCCAGCAGCCCCCTACGGGACAGCGAAGCTTTCTTT.

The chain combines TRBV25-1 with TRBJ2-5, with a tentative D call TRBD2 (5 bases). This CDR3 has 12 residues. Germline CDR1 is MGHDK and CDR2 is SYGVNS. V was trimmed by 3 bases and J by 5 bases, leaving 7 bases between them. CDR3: CASSDPGETQYF. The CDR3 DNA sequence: TGTGCCAGCAGTGACCCGGGGGAGACCCAGTACTTC. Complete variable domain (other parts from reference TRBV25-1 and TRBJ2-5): EADIYQTPRYLVIGTGKKITLECSQTMGHDKMYWYQQDPGMELHLIHYSYGVNSTEKGDLSSESTVSRIRTEHFPLTLESARPSHTSQYLCASSDPGETQYFGPGTRLLVL.

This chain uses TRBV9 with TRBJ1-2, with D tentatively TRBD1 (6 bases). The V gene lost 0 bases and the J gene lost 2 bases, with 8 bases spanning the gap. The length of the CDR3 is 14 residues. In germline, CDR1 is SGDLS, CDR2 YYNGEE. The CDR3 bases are TGTGCCAGCAGCGTAGGGACAGAGAACTATGGCTACACCTTC. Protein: CASSVGTENYGYTF.

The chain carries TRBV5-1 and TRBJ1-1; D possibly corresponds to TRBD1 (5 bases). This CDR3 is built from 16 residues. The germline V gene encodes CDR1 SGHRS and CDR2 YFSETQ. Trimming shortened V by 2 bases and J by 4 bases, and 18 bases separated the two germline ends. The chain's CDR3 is CASSLRQSYGGTEAFF. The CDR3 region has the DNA TGCGCCAGCAGCTTAAGGCAGTCTTATGGGGGCACTGAAGCTTTCTTT.

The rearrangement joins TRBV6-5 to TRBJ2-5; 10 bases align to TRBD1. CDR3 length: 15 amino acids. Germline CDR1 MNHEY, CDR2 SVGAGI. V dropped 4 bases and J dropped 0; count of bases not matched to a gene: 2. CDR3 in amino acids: CASSSGQGHQETQYF. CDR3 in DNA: TGTGCCAGCAGTTCGGGACAGGGGCACCAAGAGACCCAGTACTTC.

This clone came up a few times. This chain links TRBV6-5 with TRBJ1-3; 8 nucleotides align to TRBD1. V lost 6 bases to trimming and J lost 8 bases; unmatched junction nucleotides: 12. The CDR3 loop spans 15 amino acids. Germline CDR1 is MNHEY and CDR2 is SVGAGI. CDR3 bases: TGTGCCAGCAGGCCCGACAGGGGAAGGGGGGACACCATATATTTT. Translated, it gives CASRPDRGRGDTIYF.

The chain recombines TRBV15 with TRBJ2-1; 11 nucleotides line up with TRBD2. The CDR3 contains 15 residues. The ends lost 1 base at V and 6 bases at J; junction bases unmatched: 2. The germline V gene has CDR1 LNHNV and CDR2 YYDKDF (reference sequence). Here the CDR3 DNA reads TGTGCCACCAGCAGAGGACTAGCGGGATCCAATGAGCAGTTCTTC. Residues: CATSRGLAGSNEQFF. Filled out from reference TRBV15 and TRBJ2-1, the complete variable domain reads DAMVIQNPRYQVTQFGKPVTLSCSQTLNHNVMYWYQQKSSQAPKLLFHYYDKDFNNEADTPDNFQSRRPNTSFCFLDIRSPGLGDTAMYLCATSRGLAGSNEQFFGPGTRLTVL.

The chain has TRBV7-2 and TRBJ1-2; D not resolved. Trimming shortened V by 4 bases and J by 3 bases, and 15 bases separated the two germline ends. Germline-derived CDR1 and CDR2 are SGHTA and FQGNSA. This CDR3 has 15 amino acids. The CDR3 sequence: CASSWGPGSHYGYTF. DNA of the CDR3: TGTGCCAGCAGCTGGGGTCCGGGATCCCACTATGGCTACACCTTC.

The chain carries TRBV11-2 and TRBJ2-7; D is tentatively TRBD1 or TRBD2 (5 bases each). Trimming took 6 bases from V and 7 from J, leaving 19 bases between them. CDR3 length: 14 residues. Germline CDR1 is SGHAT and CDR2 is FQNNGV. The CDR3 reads CASSRDRGPAEQYF. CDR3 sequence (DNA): TGTGCCAGCAGTCGGGACCGAGGTCCTGCAGAGCAGTACTTC.

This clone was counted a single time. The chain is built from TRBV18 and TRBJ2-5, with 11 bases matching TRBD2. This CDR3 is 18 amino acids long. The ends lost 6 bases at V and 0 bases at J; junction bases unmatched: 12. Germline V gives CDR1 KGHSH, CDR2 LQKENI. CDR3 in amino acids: CASSRLAGQIGYQETQYF. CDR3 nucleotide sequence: TGTGCCAGCTCGCGACTAGCGGGACAAATCGGGTACCAAGAGACCCAGTACTTC.

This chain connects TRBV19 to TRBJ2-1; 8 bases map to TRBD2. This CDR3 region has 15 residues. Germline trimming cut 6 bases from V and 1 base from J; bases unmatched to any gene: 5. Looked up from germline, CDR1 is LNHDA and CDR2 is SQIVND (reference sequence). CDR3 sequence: CASRSGSSSYNEQFF. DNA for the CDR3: TGTGCCAGTAGAAGCGGGAGTAGTTCCTACAATGAGCAGTTCTTC. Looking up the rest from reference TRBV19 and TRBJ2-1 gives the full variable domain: DGGITQSPKYLFRKEGQNVTLSCEQNLNHDAMYWYRQDPGQGLRLIYYSQIVNDFQKGDIAEGYSVSREKKESFPLTVTSAQKNPTAFYLCASRSGSSSYNEQFFGPGTRLTVL.